This TCR beta chain was sequenced during a study of vaccination effects on CD4 cells after COVID-19. Study as a whole: Post-vaccine sampling took place a median of 72 days after the second dose. Overall study findings and caveats: Infection-derived and vaccine-derived clones contracted markedly late after vaccination.

Profiling relied on immunoSEQ multiplex PCR, and the TCRdb table lists in-frame clones only, not all of them. The table lists about 32,000 clones, approximately 76% of them singletons, with 12% in the top ten. A note on this clone: Its antigen is not identified.

Before sequencing, viral peptide pools were used by the ViraFEST assay to expand antigen-specific CD4+ T cells. Following 10 days of culture, CD4+ T cells were isolated. Each participant was administered two doses of either the BNT162b2 or the mRNA-1273 vaccine. In germline, CDR1 is SNHLY, CDR2 FYNNEI. The CDR3 is 14 residues long. Between the trimmed V and J ends, which lost 6 bases and 0 bases, there was a span of 9 bases. The sequence came from a human donor who received a COVID-19 vaccine. The sequences come from CD4+ T cells from PBMCs cultured with HCoV-229E spike peptides, collected after COVID-19 vaccination. The genes are TRBV2 and TRBJ1-3; D is perhaps TRBD1 (5 bases). The CDR3 sequence is CASRAGSSGNTIYF. The CDR3 DNA reads as TGTGCCAGCAGAGCAGGGTCCTCTGGAAACACCATATATTTT. The variable domain in full, completed from reference TRBV2 and TRBJ1-3, reads EPEVTQTPSHQVTQMGQEVILRCVPISNHLYFYWYRQILGQKVEFLVSFYNNEISEKSEIFDDQFSVERPDGSNFTLKIRSTKLEDSAMYFCASRAGSSGNTIYFGEGSWLTVV.